The 9 T cell receptor beta chains reported below all come from one sample, sequenced in a study of blood T cells in healthy people across ages. Combining a sample-barcoded 5' primer with a J-beta primer mix, a second PCR ran for roughly 6 to 12 cycles. TCRdb reprocessed the 5' RACE reads via MiXCR and lists one record per CDR3 protein. Here the sample spans 450,000 to 650,000 distinct CDR3 sequences, less than 25% being singletons. Separately, the same data were catalogued under a study of T cells of mothers and their children.

Sequencing was done on a sample of blood. The receptor set was obtained from a boy aged 10-17 years in good health.

Only a few counts were recorded for this clonotype. V and J are TRBV28 and TRBJ2-1, with 7 positions matching TRBD2. This CDR3 contains 15 residues. Germline V gives CDR1 MDHEN, CDR2 SYDVKM. V shed 3 bases and J 0 bases; nucleotides not matched to a gene: 2. CDR3 amino acids: CASSFGGYSYNEQFF. In DNA form, the CDR3 reads TGTGCCAGCAGTTTCGGGGGGTACTCCTACAATGAGCAGTTCTTC.

CDR3 loop: CSAPRTSGSATGELFF. The DNA of the CDR3 is TGCAGTGCTCCTAGGACTAGCGGGTCGGCCACCGGGGAGCTGTTTTTT. The chain has TRBV20-1 and TRBJ2-2; 11 bases map to TRBD2. Germline CDR1 reads DFQATT; CDR2 reads SNEGSKA (reference sequence). The V and J ends lost 5 bases and 4 bases, in that order; junction bases with no gene match: 9. This CDR3 region has 16 residues.

The V gene is TRBV7-8, the J gene TRBJ2-7; perhaps D is TRBD1 or TRBD2 (5 bases each). Germline CDR1 SGHVS, CDR2 FQNEAQ. Trimming took off 5 bases at V and 2 bases at J, with 16 bases between the two ends. This CDR3 is built from 15 residues. The CDR3 here is CASSPGRQTAYEQYF. For the CDR3, the DNA is TGTGCCAGCAGCCCAGGGAGACAGACTGCCTACGAGCAGTACTTC. Variable domain in full (rest from reference TRBV7-8 and TRBJ2-7): GAGVSQSPRYKVAKRGQDVALRCDPISGHVSLFWYQQALGQGPEFLTYFQNEAQLDKSGLPSDRFFAERPEGSVSTLKIQRTQQEDSAVYLCASSPGRQTAYEQYFGPGTRLTVT.

The chain links TRBV24-1 to TRBJ2-5; D is unresolved. The tail of the sequence fits TRBJ2-7 better, so the J call may be wrong. In germline, CDR1 is KGHDR, CDR2 SFDVKD. The CDR3 totals 13 residues. The CDR3 bases are TGTGCCACCAGAATCTGCCCAGAGGTCGAGCAGTACTTC. Translating it yields CATRICPEVEQYF.

Concerning this clonotype: One end of the junction does not line up with germline, which may come from a read error. The V gene is TRBV27, the J gene TRBJ2-5, with 14 bases that match TRBD2. This CDR3 has 13 residues. Germline V gene sequence: CDR1 MNHEY, CDR2 SMNVEV (reference sequence). The CDR3 reads CASSPGTSGSELF. CDR3 nucleotides: TGTGCCAGCAGTCCCGGGACTAGCGGGAGCGAGCTCTTC.

This clonotype was recorded a few times. The V gene is TRBV7-6, the J gene TRBJ2-5; 11 bases fit TRBD1. The V and J ends lost 5 bases and 1 base, in that order; junction bases with no gene match: 6. In germline, CDR1 is SGHVS, CDR2 FNYEAQ. This CDR3 has 16 residues. In nucleotides, the CDR3 is TGTGCCAGCAGCGCCAGGACAGGGGGCAGCCAAGAGACCCAGTACTTC. Translation: CASSARTGGSQETQYF.

This clonotype came up many times. The CDR3 DNA follows: TGTGCCAGCAGAAGAATGACAGGGGAGGATAGCAATCAGCCCCAGCATTTT. It codes for CASRRMTGEDSNQPQHF. The gene calls are TRBV6-2 or TRBV6-3 and TRBJ1-5; 8 bases are shared with TRBD1. CDR3 length equals 17 residues. V trimming: 6 bases; J trimming: 0 bases; junction bases outside the gene matches: 10. Germline assignment: CDR1 MNHEY and CDR2 SVGEGT.

This clonotype was observed many times. The genes are TRBV12-3 or TRBV12-4 and TRBJ1-2, with D perhaps TRBD1 (5 bases). The CDR3 consists of 13 residues. Trimming shortened V by 5 bases and J by 1 base, and 8 bases separated the two germline ends. The CDR3 region is CASSGTDNYGYTF. The DNA of the CDR3 is TGTGCCAGCAGTGGGACTGATAACTATGGCTACACCTTC.

This clonotype was counted a few times. The J gene is TRBJ2-7, the V gene TRBV3-1; unclear D gene. The germline V gene has CDR1 LGHDT and CDR2 YNNKEL (reference sequence). The CDR3 is made up of 15 amino acids. V was cut by 2 bases and J by 5 bases, with 16 bases left in between. The CDR3 here is CASSQPKTSPDEQYF. CDR3 DNA sequence: TGTGCCAGCAGCCAACCGAAGACATCCCCCGACGAGCAGTACTTC.